This entry lists 19 T cell receptor beta chains sequenced from one sample in a study of a mutant IDH1 vaccine in newly diagnosed glioma. Time point reported: baseline, week 1 (first vaccination visit). The treatment was: pre-vaccination baseline after standard-of-care therapy. Sequencing used immunoSEQ multiplex PCR; TCRdb keeps in-frame clones, though not all of them. The top ten hold less than 2% of the sample, which has 50,000 to 65,000 clones, 60% to 85% seen once. The source was PBMCs, collected from a glioma patient treated with radiotherapy, temozolomide or both. These receptors came from a woman between 40 and 50 years old with glioma.

J is TRBJ1-4 and V is TRBV6-5, with unresolved D. This CDR3 comprises 14 residues. With 6 bases removed from V and 0 bases from J, the gap between germline ends came to 8 bases. Germline V gives CDR1 MNHEY, CDR2 SVGAGI. The CDR3 DNA reads as TGTGCCAGCAGCTTGAGACCAACTAATGAAAAACTGTTTTTT. This gives the protein CASSLRPTNEKLFF.

The genes are TRBV7-2 and TRBJ2-3; maybe TRBD2 (5 bases). V was shortened by 5 bases and J by 2 bases, with 20 bases between the two germline ends. Germline lookup yields CDR1 SGHTA and CDR2 FQGNSA. The CDR3 extends over 17 amino acids. The CDR3 loop is CASSPSFLAQTTDTQYF. The CDR3 DNA is TGTGCCAGCAGCCCCTCCTTTTTAGCGCAGACCACAGATACGCAGTATTTT.

The chain has TRBV6-1 and TRBJ2-1; 11 bases agree with TRBD2. Per germline, CDR1 MNHNS and CDR2 SASEGT. V trimming: 5 bases; J trimming: 4 bases; junction bases outside the gene matches: 4. The CDR3 is 15 amino acids. CDR3 in DNA: TGTGCCAGCAGTACCCGGACTAGCGGGTACAATGAGCAGTTCTTC. It yields the protein CASSTRTSGYNEQFF.

The table lists this clone with a few counts. The chain's CDR3 is CASRGQGPYGYTF. The CDR3 bases are TGTGCCAGCAGAGGACAGGGCCCCTATGGCTACACCTTC. The genes are TRBV2 and TRBJ1-2, with 8 positions matching TRBD1. From germline, CDR1 is SNHLY and CDR2 FYNNEI. V trimming: 6 bases; J trimming: 4 bases; junction bases outside the gene matches: 4. The CDR3 is 13 amino acids.

The V call is TRBV30, the J call TRBJ1-4, with D possibly matching TRBD1 (6 bases). This CDR3 has 14 residues. The germline V gene has CDR1 GTSNPN and CDR2 SVGIG (reference sequence). V shed 2 bases and J shed 5 bases, with 12 bases lying between them. CDR3 nucleotide sequence: TGTGCCTGGAGTCAATCAGGGGAGAATGAAAAACTGTTTTTT. Translated: CAWSQSGENEKLFF.

J is TRBJ2-7 and V is TRBV7-9; tentative D call: TRBD1 (5 bases). There are 12 residues in the CDR3. V lost 8 bases and J 3 bases, leaving 11 bases between the germline ends. The germline V gene encodes CDR1 SEHNR and CDR2 FQNEAQ (reference sequence). The CDR3 sequence: CASQGMFYEQYF. The CDR3 DNA reads as TGTGCCAGCCAGGGTATGTTCTACGAGCAGTACTTC. Full variable domain (missing parts from reference TRBV7-9 and TRBJ2-7): DTGVSQNPRHKITKRGQNVTFRCDPISEHNRLYWYRQTLGQGPEFLTYFQNEAQLEKSRLLSDRFSAERPKGSFSTLEIQRTEQGDSAMYLCASQGMFYEQYFGPGTRLTVT.

The chain recombines TRBV18 with TRBJ1-1, with D possibly TRBD1 on 5 matching bases. V shed 1 base and J shed 3 bases, with 6 bases lying between them. CDR3 length: 13 amino acids. CDR1 is KGHSH, CDR2 LQKENI, per germline. This CDR3 reads CASSPRGDTEAFF. CDR3 nucleotide sequence: TGTGCCAGCTCACCACGGGGGGACACTGAAGCTTTCTTT.

J is TRBJ1-5 and V is TRBV4-1; TRBD1 matches 8 bases. The CDR3 is made up of 16 amino acids. The V segment lost 1 base and the J segment 5 bases; nucleotides outside the gene matches: 7. The germline V gene encodes CDR1 MGHRA and CDR2 YSYEKL. CDR3 nucleotides: TGCGCCAGCAGCCAAGGGACCGGACAGGGTCATCAGCCCCAGCATTTT. It yields the protein CASSQGTGQGHQPQHF.

The rearrangement uses TRBV7-8 and TRBJ1-2, with a possible D match to TRBD1 (5 bases). The CDR3 has 13 residues. Between the trimmed V and J ends, which lost 5 bases and 8 bases, there was a span of 15 bases. Germline V gene sequence: CDR1 SGHVS, CDR2 FQNEAQ. The CDR3 region is CASSVPGGGGYTF. In nucleotides, the CDR3 is TGTGCCAGCAGCGTACCCGGGGGGGGAGGCTACACCTTC. The variable domain in full, completed from reference TRBV7-8 and TRBJ1-2, reads GAGVSQSPRYKVAKRGQDVALRCDPISGHVSLFWYQQALGQGPEFLTYFQNEAQLDKSGLPSDRFFAERPEGSVSTLKIQRTQQEDSAVYLCASSVPGGGGYTFGSGTRLTVV.

This clone is a singleton in its sample. The chain employs TRBV5-6 and TRBJ2-7; a weak D match, TRBD1 (6 bases). Germline CDR1 is SGHDT and CDR2 is YYEEEE. This CDR3 is 13 amino acids long. V dropped 4 bases and J dropped 2 bases, with 10 bases sitting between them. CDR3 DNA sequence: TGTGCCAGCAGCCCAGGACAGACCTACGAGCAGTACTTC. This codes for CASSPGQTYEQYF. Combining the CDR3 with reference TRBV5-6 and TRBJ2-7 gives the whole variable domain DAGVTQSPTHLIKTRGQQVTLRCSPKSGHDTVSWYQQALGQGPQFIFQYYEEEERQRGNFPDRFSGHQFPNYSSELNVNALLLGDSALYLCASSPGQTYEQYFGPGTRLTVT.

V usage is TRBV7-6 and J usage is TRBJ1-2; TRBD1 might be the D (5 bases). Between the trimmed V and J ends, which lost 0 bases and 2 bases, there was a span of 16 bases. The germline CDR1 and CDR2 sequences are SGHVS and FNYEAQ. The CDR3 spans 17 residues. CDR3 residues: CASSLASQGGLNYGYTF. CDR3 DNA sequence: TGTGCCAGCAGCTTAGCGTCCCAGGGAGGATTGAACTATGGCTACACCTTC.

The V and J genes are TRBV30 and TRBJ2-5; D might be TRBD1 or TRBD2, each matching 5 bases. This CDR3 is 13 amino acids long. Trimming cost V 3 bases and J 2 bases, with 10 bases left between them. Per germline, CDR1 GTSNPN and CDR2 SVGIG (reference sequence). The DNA for the CDR3 is TGTGCCTGGAGGGGACGGAATCAAGAGACCCAGTACTTC. Translated, it gives CAWRGRNQETQYF.

The gene calls are TRBV14 and TRBJ1-2; D remains ambiguous. V shed 1 base and J shed 2 bases, with 8 bases lying between them. This CDR3 has 14 residues. The germline V gene encodes CDR1 SGHDN and CDR2 FVKESK. The CDR3 bases are TGTGCCAGCAGCCAAGCCACTTTCAACTATGGCTACACCTTC. This codes for CASSQATFNYGYTF.

CDR3 DNA: TGTGCCAGCTCAGACCCCTATGGCTACACCTTC. Translation gives CASSDPYGYTF. V usage is TRBV6-6 and J usage is TRBJ1-2, with D unresolved. From germline, CDR1 is MNHNY and CDR2 SVGAGI (reference sequence). CDR3 length: 11 residues. Trimming pared 8 bases from V and 4 bases from J, leaving 8 bases between.

CDR3 sequence reads: CAWSVGDRGTDTQYF. The DNA for the CDR3 is TGTGCCTGGAGTGTAGGGGACAGGGGCACAGATACGCAGTATTTT. The rearrangement uses TRBV30 and TRBJ2-3; 9 bases align to TRBD1. Trimming removed 0 bases from V and 1 base from J; junction bases left unmatched: 2. The CDR3 contains 15 residues. Germline assignment: CDR1 GTSNPN and CDR2 SVGIG (reference sequence).

J is TRBJ2-6 and V is TRBV14; D not certain. This CDR3 is built from 17 residues. Trimming removed 0 bases from V and 1 base from J, with 10 bases in between. Per the germline V gene, CDR1 is SGHDN and CDR2 is FVKESK. The DNA of the CDR3 is TGTGCCAGCAGCCAAGATTTCGGTCGGTCTGGGGCCAACGTCCTGACTTTC. Translated, it gives CASSQDFGRSGANVLTF.

The genes are TRBV5-1 and TRBJ2-1; maybe TRBD2 (6 bases). The V gene's germline CDR1 is SGHRS and CDR2 YFSETQ. Trimming removed 0 bases from V and 0 bases from J, with 10 bases in between. The CDR3 sequence is 16 residues long. The CDR3: CASSLVGTGSYNEQFF. CDR3 sequence (DNA): TGCGCCAGCAGCTTGGTCGGGACTGGCTCCTACAATGAGCAGTTCTTC.

This clone is a singleton in its sample. This chain connects TRBV10-2 to TRBJ1-2, with D hard to call. The length of the CDR3 is 12 residues. The ends were cut back, 3 bases at V and 7 bases at J, with 9 bases in the middle. The V gene's germline CDR1 is WSHSY and CDR2 SAAADI. CDR3 nucleotide sequence: TGCGCCAGCAGTGAAGGGCCCCCTGGCTACACCTTC. Residues: CASSEGPPGYTF.

This clone was recorded a few times. This chain joins TRBV2 and TRBJ1-5, with TRBD1 as a possible D gene (5 bases). Trimming took 6 bases from V and 6 from J, leaving 15 bases between them. The length of the CDR3 is 14 residues. Germline values: CDR1 SNHLY, CDR2 FYNNEI. In DNA, the CDR3 is TGTGCCAGCAGGACAGTTAAGAATGTTCAGCCCCAGCATTTT. Amino acids: CASRTVKNVQPQHF. Full variable domain (remainder filled in from reference TRBV2 and TRBJ1-5): EPEVTQTPSHQVTQMGQEVILRCVPISNHLYFYWYRQILGQKVEFLVSFYNNEISEKSEIFDDQFSVERPDGSNFTLKIRSTKLEDSAMYFCASRTVKNVQPQHFGDGTRLSIL.